Listed below are T cell receptor beta chains from one sample, sequenced in a study of blood T cell repertoires in COVID-19. Sequencing was performed with immunoSEQ multiplex PCR; in TCRdb, only in-frame clones are kept and a portion is missing. The table lists roughly 210,000 clones, about nine tenths of them singletons. The specimen was PBMCs or T cells enriched from blood (not recorded which). The receptors were gathered from a man aged 25 to 40 in a cohort exposed to, infected with or recovered from COVID-19 (not recorded which). CDR3s include the opening cysteine and the closing phenylalanine or tryptophan. The D gene is left open where the match is weak. For some rows the clone size is stated as once, few or many, or as a class when expanded; others skip it.

clone size,D gene,V gene,J gene,CDR3 protein,CDR3 DNA
.,.,TRBV7-7,TRBJ2-2,CASSLDGRDTGELFF,TGTGCTAGCAGCTTAGATGGGCGCGACACCGGGGAGCTGTTTTTT
.,TRBD1,TRBV5-1,TRBJ2-4,CARQGASSVAKNIQYF,TGCGCCAGGCAGGGGGCTTCTTCCGTAGCCAAAAACATTCAGTACTTC
.,.,TRBV6-5,TRBJ2-5,CASSYYGSFQETQYF,TGTGCCAGCAGTTACTACGGGAGTTTTCAAGAGACCCAGTACTTC
once,.,TRBV7-9,TRBJ1-6,CASSPVQGRDSPLHF,TGTGCCAGCAGCCCCGTGCAGGGTCGCGATTCACCCCTCCACTTT
.,TRBD1,TRBV4-1,TRBJ1-4,CASSPWDRAKEKLFF,TGCGCCAGCAGCCCTTGGGACAGGGCGAAAGAAAAACTGTTTTTT
.,TRBD1,TRBV5-1,TRBJ1-4,CASSFTTGGREKLFF,TGCGCCAGCAGCTTCACCACAGGGGGTCGCGAAAAACTGTTTTTT
.,.,TRBV6-5,TRBJ1-3,CASSYSRGSGNTIYF,TGTGCCAGCAGTTACTCGAGAGGTAGTGGAAACACCATATATTTT
.,.,TRBV27,TRBJ1-6,CASSSPSRLARSPLHF,TGTGCCAGCAGTTCCCCGTCCCGACTCGCCCGTTCACCCCTCCACTTT
.,.,TRBV12-1,TRBJ1-4,CASSRHRGPFLGATTNEKLFF,TGTGCCAGCAGCCGGCACAGGGGGCCTTTCCTTGGAGCGACAACTAATGAAAAACTGTTTTTT
.,TRBD2,TRBV5-1,TRBJ2-1,CASSLLAGKQEQFF,TGCGCCAGCAGCTTGCTAGCGGGAAAGCAGGAGCAGTTCTTC
.,TRBD1,TRBV7-9,TRBJ1-3,CASSLTTGDGNTIYF,TGTGCCAGCAGCTTGACGACAGGGGACGGAAACACCATATATTTT
.,TRBD1,TRBV19,TRBJ1-2,CASRQGAYGYTF,TGTGCCAGTAGGCAGGGGGCCTATGGCTACACCTTC
.,TRBD1,TRBV25-1,TRBJ2-3,CASSWGQTSSDTQYF,TGTGCCAGCAGCTGGGGACAGACGTCTTCAGATACGCAGTATTTT
.,.,TRBV1,TRBJ2-7,CTSSQAKKGHLVRLAVHCEQYF,TGCACCAGCAGCCAAGCAAAAAAGGGCCACCTTGTTCGACTAGCGGTTCACTGCGAGCAGTACTTC
.,.,TRBV25-1,TRBJ1-1,CASMTGFTEAFF,TGTGCCAGCATGACAGGATTCACTGAAGCTTTCTTT
.,TRBD2,TRBV29-1,TRBJ2-7,CSVKLAVVDEQYF,TGCAGCGTCAAACTAGCGGTCGTAGACGAGCAGTACTTC
.,.,TRBV9,TRBJ2-1,CASSVGGDGREFF,TGTGCCAGCAGCGTAGGGGGTGACGGGAGAGAGTTCTTC
.,TRBD1,TRBV9,TRBJ2-7,CASSTTGGEQYF,TGTGCCAGCAGCACGACAGGGGGCGAGCAGTACTTC
.,.,TRBV6-2/TRBV6-3,TRBJ2-2,CASSYMSRGLNTGELFF,TGTGCCAGCAGTTACATGAGTCGGGGACTGAACACCGGGGAGCTGTTTTTT
.,TRBD1,TRBV5-4,TRBJ2-1,CASSFPGQSNEQFF,TGTGCCAGCAGCTTCCCGGGACAGTCCAATGAGCAGTTCTTC
.,.,TRBV7-9,TRBJ2-1,CASRPAGRTGHYNEQFF,TGTGCCAGCAGGCCCGCCGGGCGTACAGGGCACTACAATGAGCAGTTCTTC
.,.,TRBV27,TRBJ1-2,CASSRLQVGGTYGYTF,TGTGCCAGCAGTCGGTTACAGGTGGGGGGGACCTATGGCTACACCTTC
.,TRBD2,TRBV10-1,TRBJ2-3,CASSDGTSGRAADTQYF,TGCGCCAGCAGTGACGGGACTAGCGGGAGGGCTGCAGATACGCAGTATTTT
few,TRBD1,TRBV6-5,TRBJ2-2,CASRAGTGYTGELFF,TGTGCCAGCAGAGCCGGGACAGGGTACACCGGGGAGCTGTTTTTT